This entry lists 20 T cell receptor beta chains sequenced from one sample in a study of CXCR3-negative and CXCR3-positive naive CD8 T cells. Through 5' RACE with UMI labels, the TRB cDNA libraries were prepared. TCRdb derives one entry per CDR3 protein from the 5' RACE reads, leaving out DNA. Recorded for this sample: over 35,000 distinct CDR3 sequences. The sample was memory CD8+ T cells from blood. The receptors were gathered from a human donor in good health. Some clones in this sample may be carry-over from other donors' samples.

CDR3 loop: CASSVDRGANTEAFF. The rearrangement uses TRBV7-2 and TRBJ1-1; TCRdb lists TRBD1, though no DNA is available to test this call. The germline V gene encodes CDR1 SGHTA and CDR2 FQGNSA. CDR3 length: 15 residues. The entire variable domain, with the rest obtained from reference TRBV7-2 and TRBJ1-1, is as follows: GAGVSQSPSNKVTEKGKDVELRCDPISGHTALYWYRQSLGQGLEFLIYFQGNSAPDKSGLPSDRFSAERTGGSVSTLTIQRTQQEDSAVYLCASSVDRGANTEAFFGQGTRLTVV.

The chain joins TRBV21-1 to TRBJ1-5. TRBV21-1 corresponds to a pseudogene. The CDR3 runs to 16 residues. CDR3 protein: CASSKYGLVSNQPQHF.

The V call is TRBV12-3 or TRBV12-4, the J call TRBJ1-2. This CDR3 region has 13 residues. This CDR3 reads CASRKGGIYGYTF.

The chain uses TRBV6-4 and TRBJ2-2. The CDR3 covers 16 residues. Per the germline V gene, CDR1 is MRHNA and CDR2 is SNTAGT. This chain's CDR3 is CASSEFVGSNTGELFF.

This sequence joins TRBV12-3 or TRBV12-4 and TRBJ2-1; TCRdb indicates TRBD1, and absent DNA this call remains unverified. The CDR3 extends over 16 amino acids. The CDR3 sequence: CASSTPRGSWNNEQFF.

This chain links TRBV25-1 with TRBJ2-5; TCRdb reports TRBD2, a call that lacks DNA to check it against. Germline V gene data show CDR1 as MGHDK and CDR2 as SYGVNS. The CDR3 spans 16 residues. CDR3 residues: CASSALESSAGETQYF.

CDR3 sequence reads: CASSWNTGELFF. J is TRBJ2-2 and V is TRBV9. The CDR3 covers 12 residues. Per germline, CDR1 SGDLS and CDR2 YYNGEE.

V gene TRBV7-2 combines with J gene TRBJ1-1; TCRdb's D gene call, TRBD1, goes unchecked for lack of DNA. In germline, CDR1 is SGHTA, CDR2 FQGNSA. The CDR3 runs to 18 residues. The CDR3 sequence is CASSRNRGASDFIPEAFF.

The chain carries TRBV4-2 and TRBJ2-3. The CDR3 is 15 residues long. Germline assignment: CDR1 LGHNA and CDR2 YNFKEQ. The CDR3 here is CASSQDFRGTDTQYF.

The V call is TRBV27, the J call TRBJ2-2. In germline, CDR1 is MNHEY, CDR2 SMNVEV (reference sequence). This CDR3 spans 11 amino acids. The CDR3 region is CASRGTGELFF.

The V and J genes are TRBV15 and TRBJ1-4; TCRdb's D call, TRBD1, is unchecked because there is no DNA. There are 18 residues in the CDR3. The germline CDR1 and CDR2 sequences are LNHNV and YYDKDF (reference sequence). CDR3 sequence reads: CATSPRRDNPSPGGKLFF.

This clonotype is deemed medium-sized by its frequency. The chain uses TRBV6-4 and TRBJ2-1. The CDR3 is 15 residues long. The germline CDR1 and CDR2 sequences are MRHNA and SNTAGT. This CDR3 reads CASSDGSSASNEQFF.

This rearrangement joins TRBV2 to TRBJ2-3; there is no DNA to check the TCRdb D call of TRBD1. This CDR3 region has 14 residues. The germline V gene has CDR1 SNHLY and CDR2 FYNNEI. CDR3 loop: CASSLEPNTDTQYF. The whole variable domain, remainder taken from reference TRBV2 and TRBJ2-3, is EPEVTQTPSHQVTQMGQEVILRCVPISNHLYFYWYRQILGQKVEFLVSFYNNEISEKSEIFDDQFSVERPDGSNFTLKIRSTKLEDSAMYFCASSLEPNTDTQYFGPGTRLTVL.

The chain is built from TRBV2 and TRBJ2-2. This CDR3 contains 14 residues. Germline V gives CDR1 SNHLY, CDR2 FYNNEI. CDR3: CASSGWDGAGELFF. The entire variable domain, with the rest obtained from reference TRBV2 and TRBJ2-2, is as follows: EPEVTQTPSHQVTQMGQEVILRCVPISNHLYFYWYRQILGQKVEFLVSFYNNEISEKSEIFDDQFSVERPDGSNFTLKIRSTKLEDSAMYFCASSGWDGAGELFFGEGSRLTVL.

This clonotype counts as medium-sized by frequency. The rearrangement links TRBV6-2 or TRBV6-3 to TRBJ2-1; the TCRdb D gene call, TRBD1, has no DNA to confirm it. The CDR3 spans 14 residues. Germline V gene sequence: CDR1 MNHEY, CDR2 SVGEGT. The CDR3 region is CASSPRDTYNEQFF.

This chain joins TRBV20-1 and TRBJ2-1; TCRdb designates TRBD2, a call that cannot be tested without DNA. The germline V gene encodes CDR1 DFQATT and CDR2 SNEGSKA (reference sequence). This CDR3 contains 19 residues. CDR3 residues: CSARDGVAGMGSSYNEQFF.

The rearrangement uses TRBV28 and TRBJ2-1; there is no DNA to check the TCRdb D call of TRBD1. The CDR3 has 15 amino acids. Per the germline V gene, CDR1 is MDHEN and CDR2 is SYDVKM. The CDR3 loop is CASSSGTGIYNEQFF.

The chain joins TRBV3-1 to TRBJ1-1. CDR3 length equals 18 residues. From germline, CDR1 is LGHDT and CDR2 YNNKEL (reference sequence). This CDR3 is CASSQDAPRPEMNTEAFF.

The chain joins TRBV6-2 or TRBV6-3 to TRBJ2-7; TCRdb lists TRBD1, though no DNA is available to test this call. The CDR3 has 14 residues. Looked up from germline, CDR1 is MNHEY and CDR2 is SVGEGT. The CDR3 region is CASSYSTGAYEQYF.

The V call is TRBV7-3, the J call TRBJ2-1; TCRdb indicates TRBD2, and absent DNA this call remains unverified. Germline values: CDR1 SGHTA, CDR2 FQGTGA. The length of the CDR3 is 12 residues. CDR3 sequence reads: CASSFGGLEQFF.